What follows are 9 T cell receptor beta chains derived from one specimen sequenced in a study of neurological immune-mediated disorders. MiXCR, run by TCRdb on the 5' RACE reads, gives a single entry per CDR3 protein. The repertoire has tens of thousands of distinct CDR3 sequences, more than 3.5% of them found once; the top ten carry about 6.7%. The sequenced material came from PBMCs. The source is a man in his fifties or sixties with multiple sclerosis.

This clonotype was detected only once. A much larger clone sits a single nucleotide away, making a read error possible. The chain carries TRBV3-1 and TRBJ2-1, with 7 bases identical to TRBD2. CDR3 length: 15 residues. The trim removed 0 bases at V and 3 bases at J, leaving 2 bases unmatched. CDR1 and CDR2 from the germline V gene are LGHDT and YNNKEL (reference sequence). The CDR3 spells CASSQDGGDYNEQFF. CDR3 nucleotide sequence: TGTGCCAGCAGCCAAGATGGGGGGGACTACAATGAGCAGTTCTTC.

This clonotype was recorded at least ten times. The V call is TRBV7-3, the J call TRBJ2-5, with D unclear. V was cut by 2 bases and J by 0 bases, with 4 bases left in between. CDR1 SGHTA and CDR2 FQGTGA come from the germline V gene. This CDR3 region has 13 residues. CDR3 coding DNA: TGTGCCAGCAGCTTAGGACACCAAGAGACCCAGTACTTC. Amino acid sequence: CASSLGHQETQYF.

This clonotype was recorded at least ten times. In nucleotides, the CDR3 is TGTGCCATCAATACAGGGTACGAGCAGTACTTC. The encoded protein is CAINTGYEQYF. The J gene is TRBJ2-7, the V gene TRBV10-3; tentative D call: TRBD1 (6 bases). V shed 7 bases and J shed 4 bases, with 8 bases lying between them. CDR1 is ENHRY, CDR2 SYGVKD, per germline. The CDR3 spans 11 residues.

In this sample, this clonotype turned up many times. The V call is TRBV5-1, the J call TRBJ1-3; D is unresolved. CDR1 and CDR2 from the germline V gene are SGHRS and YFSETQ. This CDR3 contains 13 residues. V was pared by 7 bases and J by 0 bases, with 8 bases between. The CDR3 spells CASVGDSGNTIYF. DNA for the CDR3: TGCGCCAGCGTCGGAGACTCTGGAAACACCATATATTTT.

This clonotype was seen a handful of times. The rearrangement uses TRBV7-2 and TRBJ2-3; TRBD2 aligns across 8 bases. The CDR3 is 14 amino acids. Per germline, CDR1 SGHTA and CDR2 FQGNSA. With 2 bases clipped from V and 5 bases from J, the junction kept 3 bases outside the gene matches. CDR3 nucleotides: TGTGCCAGCAGCTTACGGCTAGCGGGAGATACGCAGTATTTT. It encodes CASSLRLAGDTQYF. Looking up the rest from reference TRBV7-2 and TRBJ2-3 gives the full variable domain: GAGVSQSPSNKVTEKGKDVELRCDPISGHTALYWYRQSLGQGLEFLIYFQGNSAPDKSGLPSDRFSAERTGGSVSTLTIQRTQQEDSAVYLCASSLRLAGDTQYFGPGTRLTVL.

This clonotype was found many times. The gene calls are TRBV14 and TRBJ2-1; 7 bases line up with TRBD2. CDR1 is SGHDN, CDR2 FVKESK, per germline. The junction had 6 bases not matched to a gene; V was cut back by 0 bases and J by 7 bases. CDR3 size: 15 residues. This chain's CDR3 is CASSQDAGVRNEQFF. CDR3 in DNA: TGTGCCAGCAGCCAAGATGCGGGAGTGCGGAATGAGCAGTTCTTC.

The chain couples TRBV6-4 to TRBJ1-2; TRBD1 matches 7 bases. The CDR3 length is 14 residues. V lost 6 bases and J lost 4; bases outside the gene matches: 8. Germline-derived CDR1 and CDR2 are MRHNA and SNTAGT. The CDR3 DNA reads TGTGCCAGCAGCCGAGGGGGCGAGGGCTATGGCTACACCTTC. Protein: CASSRGGEGYGYTF.

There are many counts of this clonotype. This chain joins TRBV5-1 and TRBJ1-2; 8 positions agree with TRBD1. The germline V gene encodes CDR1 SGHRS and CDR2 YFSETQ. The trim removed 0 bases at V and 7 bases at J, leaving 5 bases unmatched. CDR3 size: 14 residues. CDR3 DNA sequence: TGCGCCAGCAGCTTGGCCGGACAGGGAGTTGGCTACACCTTC. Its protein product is CASSLAGQGVGYTF.

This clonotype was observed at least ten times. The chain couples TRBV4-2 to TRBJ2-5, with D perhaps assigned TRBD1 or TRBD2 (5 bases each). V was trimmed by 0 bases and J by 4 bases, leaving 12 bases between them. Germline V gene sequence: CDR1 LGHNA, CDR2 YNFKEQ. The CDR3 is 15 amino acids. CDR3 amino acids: CASSQDLLRGETQYF. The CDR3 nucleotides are TGTGCCAGCAGCCAAGACCTTTTGAGGGGAGAGACCCAGTACTTC.